Following are 28 T cell receptor beta chains from one sample sequenced in a study of blood T cell repertoires in COVID-19. Generated by immunoSEQ multiplex PCR, the TCRdb table keeps only in-frame clones and is missing some. The table has 150,000 to 190,000 clones, more than 80% seen once; the top ten hold 15%. Sequencing input: peripheral blood. These receptors came from a woman aged 40 to 50 with acute or convalescent COVID-19.

This clone was detected a few times. This rearrangement joins TRBV5-1 to TRBJ2-1, with TRBD1 as a possible D gene (5 bases). The V end was cut by 5 bases, the J end by 2 bases, with 11 bases between. CDR3 size: 14 residues. Germline loops: CDR1 SGHRS, CDR2 YFSETQ. DNA of the CDR3: TGCGCCAGCAGGCCGGACAAACCCTACAATGAGCAGTTCTTC. Translating it yields CASRPDKPYNEQFF.

The sample holds one count of this clone. Different DNA sequences within this sample yield the same CDR3. The chain couples TRBV9 to TRBJ1-1, with no clear D. Trimming took off 2 bases at V and 4 bases at J, with 9 bases between the two ends. The germline V gene encodes CDR1 SGDLS and CDR2 YYNGEE. The CDR3 is 13 residues long. The DNA for the CDR3 is TGTGCCAGCAGCGTCGGCGGGATCACTGAAGCTTTCTTT. This gives the protein CASSVGGITEAFF. Looking up the rest from reference TRBV9 and TRBJ1-1 gives the full variable domain: DSGVTQTPKHLITATGQRVTLRCSPRSGDLSVYWYQQSLDQGLQFLIQYYNGEERAKGNILERFSAQQFPDLHSELNLSSLELGDSALYFCASSVGGITEAFFGQGTRLTVV.

The gene calls are TRBV27 and TRBJ1-5; TRBD1 might be the D (6 bases). Trimming pared 4 bases from V and 1 base from J, leaving 17 bases between. In germline, CDR1 is MNHEY, CDR2 SMNVEV (reference sequence). This CDR3 comprises 17 residues. The CDR3 spells CASSSPDSESSNQPQHF. CDR3 bases: TGTGCCAGCAGTTCCCCGGACAGCGAGTCGAGCAATCAGCCCCAGCATTTT.

The chain carries TRBV29-1 and TRBJ2-1, with D tentatively TRBD2 (6 bases). CDR1 is SQVTM, CDR2 ANQGSEA, per germline. V was pared by 4 bases and J by 3 bases, with 13 bases between. The CDR3 runs to 14 residues. The chain's CDR3 is CSVGRDFNYNEQFF. CDR3 coding DNA: TGCAGCGTTGGGCGGGACTTCAACTACAATGAGCAGTTCTTC.

The chain has TRBV5-1 and TRBJ2-7, with D perhaps TRBD1 (6 bases). The CDR3 contains 15 residues. CDR1 SGHRS and CDR2 YFSETQ come from the germline V gene. V dropped 3 bases and J dropped 2 bases, with 15 bases sitting between them. The CDR3 reads CASSWEGTRAYEQYF. In DNA, the CDR3 is TGCGCCAGCAGCTGGGAAGGGACAAGGGCCTACGAGCAGTACTTC.

J is TRBJ2-3 and V is TRBV10-3, with TRBD2 matching 11 bases. CDR1 is ENHRY and CDR2 is SYGVKD in the germline V gene. CDR3 length equals 15 residues. The V and J ends lost 6 bases and 2 bases, in that order; junction bases with no gene match: 4. The CDR3: CAISVAGGVTDTQYF. In nucleotides, the CDR3 is TGTGCCATCAGCGTAGCGGGGGGGGTCACAGATACGCAGTATTTT.

The V gene is TRBV6-5, the J gene TRBJ2-4; D is unresolved. Trimming took off 6 bases at V and 0 bases at J, with 12 bases between the two ends. Germline V CDR1 and CDR2: MNHEY, SVGAGI. The CDR3 consists of 15 residues. CDR3 sequence: CASSGQQLAKNIQYF. Here the CDR3 DNA reads TGTGCCAGCAGCGGCCAACAGTTAGCCAAAAACATTCAGTACTTC.

The chain has TRBV15 and TRBJ2-5; D might be TRBD1 (5 bases). CDR1 and CDR2 (germline): LNHNV, YYDKDF (reference sequence). The CDR3 is 15 residues long. Deletions cut 0 bases from V and 7 bases from J, with 15 bases between. The chain's CDR3 is CATSRDKARTGTQYF. CDR3 sequence (DNA): TGTGCCACCAGCAGAGATAAGGCCAGAACAGGGACCCAGTACTTC.

The J gene is TRBJ1-4, the V gene TRBV6-6; TRBD1 aligns across 7 bases. The length of the CDR3 is 14 residues. Germline loops: CDR1 MNHNY, CDR2 SVGAGI (reference sequence). The ends lost 2 bases at V and 7 bases at J; junction bases unmatched: 4. For the CDR3, the DNA is TGTGCCAGCAGTTACAGGGGGCCCCGTGAAAAACTGTTTTTT. Protein: CASSYRGPREKLFF.

The rearrangement uses TRBV9 and TRBJ2-2; D perhaps matches TRBD1 (6 bases). V gave up 3 bases and J gave up 1 base, with 10 bases separating them. This CDR3 contains 15 residues. The germline V gene has CDR1 SGDLS and CDR2 YYNGEE. The CDR3 region is CASSAQDRNTGELFF. The CDR3 DNA follows: TGTGCCAGCAGCGCCCAGGACAGGAACACCGGGGAGCTGTTTTTT.

DNA for the CDR3: TGTGCCAGCAGTTTAGCGGTAAATGAGCAGTTCTTC. This encodes CASSLAVNEQFF. The chain couples TRBV28 to TRBJ2-1; D is unresolved. V lost 2 bases and J 7 bases, leaving 6 bases between the germline ends. The germline V gene has CDR1 MDHEN and CDR2 SYDVKM. The length of the CDR3 is 12 residues.

This chain joins TRBV24-1 and TRBJ2-2, with 10 bases lining up with TRBD2. The CDR3 contains 17 residues. V was clipped by 3 bases and J by 4 bases; unmatched bases: 7. The germline CDR1 and CDR2 sequences are KGHDR and SFDVKD. The CDR3 DNA reads TGTGCCACCAGTGATGCACTCAGCGGGGGGGTCACCGGGGAGCTGTTTTTT. Protein product: CATSDALSGGVTGELFF.

The rearrangement links TRBV25-1 to TRBJ1-4, with a weak D call TRBD1 (6 bases). Trimming removed 6 bases at V and 0 bases at J, with 8 bases between. Germline V lookup: CDR1 MGHDK, CDR2 SYGVNS. This CDR3 has 14 amino acids. The CDR3 DNA sequence: TGTGCCAGCAGGGACAGCTCAACTAATGAAAAACTGTTTTTT. Translated: CASRDSSTNEKLFF.

V is TRBV10-1 and J is TRBJ1-5, with a weak D call TRBD1 (5 bases). Per the germline V gene, CDR1 is WNHNN and CDR2 is SYGVQD (reference sequence). CDR3 length: 13 amino acids. V lost 4 bases to trimming and J lost 4 bases, with 8 bases between them. The CDR3 reads CASSGGVNQPQHF. DNA of the CDR3: TGCGCCAGCAGTGGGGGGGTTAATCAGCCCCAGCATTTT.

The genes are TRBV25-1 and TRBJ2-1, with 12 bases fitting TRBD2. Losses at the gene ends were 4 bases for V and 7 bases for J; bases not matched to a gene: 5. The CDR3 has 15 residues. CDR1 MGHDK and CDR2 SYGVNS come from the germline V gene. CDR3: CASSVPGLAGNEQFF. The DNA for the CDR3 is TGTGCCAGCAGTGTGCCGGGACTAGCGGGTAATGAGCAGTTCTTC.

V usage is TRBV25-1 and J usage is TRBJ1-2; D remains unclear. Germline V lookup: CDR1 MGHDK, CDR2 SYGVNS. Trimming cost V 1 base and J 4 bases, with 16 bases left between them. This CDR3 comprises 16 residues. CDR3 DNA: TGTGCCAGCAGTGAATCTTGGCGGCAGTCGCCCTATGGCTACACCTTC. It yields the protein CASSESWRQSPYGYTF.

The chain is built from TRBV14 and TRBJ2-3; 9 bases map to TRBD2. This CDR3 has 18 residues. With 1 base clipped from V and 1 base from J, the junction kept 9 bases outside the gene matches. The germline V gene has CDR1 SGHDN and CDR2 FVKESK. CDR3 loop: CASSQVPQAGGRTDTQYF. CDR3 sequence (DNA): TGTGCCAGCAGCCAAGTGCCCCAGGCGGGGGGGCGCACAGATACGCAGTATTTT.

V usage is TRBV10-2 and J usage is TRBJ2-1; 11 bases match TRBD2. Germline CDR1 is WSHSY and CDR2 is SAAADI. Germline trimming cut 4 bases from V and 4 bases from J; bases unmatched to any gene: 15. This CDR3 is built from 19 residues. The CDR3, as DNA: TGCGCCAGCAGTGTAGTCTCCAAAGGGTGGACTAGCGGGTACAATGAGCAGTTCTTC. It yields the protein CASSVVSKGWTSGYNEQFF.

The V call is TRBV27, the J call TRBJ2-2; the match to TRBD2 covers 7 bases. Trimming at V came to 2 bases and at J to 3 bases, leaving 3 bases not matched to a gene. Germline V gene lookup returns CDR1 MNHEY and CDR2 SMNVEV (reference sequence). The CDR3 has 15 residues. The DNA for the CDR3 is TGTGCCAGCAGTTTACGGGGGAGGGACACCGGGGAGCTGTTTTTT. It codes for CASSLRGRDTGELFF.

The chain is built from TRBV3-1 (or the pseudogene TRBV3-2) and TRBJ1-5, with a tentative D call TRBD1 (5 bases). CDR1 LGHDT and CDR2 YNNKEL come from the germline V gene (reference sequence). This CDR3 comprises 14 residues. V was shortened by 5 bases and J by 6 bases, with 14 bases between the two germline ends. DNA of the CDR3: TGTGCCAGCAGCTCCGGGCAGGGTGGTCAGCCCCAGCATTTT. It codes for CASSSGQGGQPQHF.

The rearrangement links TRBV7-3 to TRBJ1-6; 7 bases are a match to TRBD1. CDR3 length: 14 amino acids. In germline, CDR1 is SGHTA, CDR2 FQGTGA. The trim removed 5 bases at V and 8 bases at J, leaving 6 bases unmatched. DNA of the CDR3: TGTGCCAGCAGCCCCGGGACAGATTATTCACCCCTCCACTTT. It specifies CASSPGTDYSPLHF.

The DNA of the CDR3 is TGTGCCACCAGCAGAGATCATAGCAGCTCCTACGAGCAGTACTTC. Its translation is CATSRDHSSSYEQYF. This rearrangement joins TRBV15 to TRBJ2-7; unclear D gene. The CDR3 sequence is 15 residues long. V lost 0 bases to trimming and J lost 0 bases, with 9 bases between them. Germline-derived CDR1 and CDR2 are LNHNV and YYDKDF (reference sequence).

This clone was observed a single time. The chain uses TRBV6-5 and TRBJ1-3; D is possibly TRBD1 (6 bases). The V gene's germline CDR1 is MNHEY and CDR2 SVGAGI. CDR3 size: 15 residues. V lost 5 bases to trimming and J lost 0 bases, with 11 bases between them. CDR3 coding DNA: TGTGCCAGCAGTACAGGGTACCCCTCTGGAAACACCATATATTTT. It yields the protein CASSTGYPSGNTIYF.

This clone was recorded once. The V and J genes are TRBV7-6 and TRBJ2-1, with 9 bases matching TRBD2. J gave up 7 bases and V 0 bases, and 7 bases lay outside the gene matches. Germline assignment: CDR1 SGHVS and CDR2 FNYEAQ. This CDR3 region has 16 residues. CDR3 coding DNA: TGTGCCAGCAGCTTAGCTTTGCGGGAGGGCGGTAATGAGCAGTTCTTC. It yields the protein CASSLALREGGNEQFF.

This rearrangement joins TRBV9 to TRBJ1-2; D is undetermined. This CDR3 is built from 17 residues. Trimming took 2 bases from V and 2 from J, leaving 19 bases between them. Germline CDR1 SGDLS, CDR2 YYNGEE. The CDR3 DNA sequence: TGTGCCAGCAGCGTCGAAGCGGAACCTTACCCCAACTATGGCTACACCTTC. It is translated as CASSVEAEPYPNYGYTF.

The chain combines TRBV28 with TRBJ2-7; D might be TRBD1 (6 bases). V lost 2 bases, J lost 1 base, and 12 bases lay in between. The length of the CDR3 is 15 residues. Germline loops: CDR1 MDHEN, CDR2 SYDVKM. This CDR3 reads CASSLAGASSYEQYF. In nucleotides, the CDR3 is TGTGCCAGCAGTTTAGCAGGGGCCAGTTCCTACGAGCAGTACTTC.

The V gene is TRBV12-3 or TRBV12-4, the J gene TRBJ2-5, with D perhaps matching TRBD2 (5 bases). V lost 3 bases and J lost 7, with 9 bases in between. The CDR3 sequence is 12 residues long. The CDR3 region is CASSLDLVTQYF. CDR3 nucleotide sequence: TGTGCCAGCAGTTTGGACTTGGTGACCCAGTACTTC.

The chain has TRBV7-6 and TRBJ2-7; TRBD1 might be the D (5 bases). V was pared by 5 bases and J by 3 bases, with 14 bases between. Germline V gene data show CDR1 as SGHVS and CDR2 as FNYEAQ. This CDR3 spans 14 amino acids. The CDR3 sequence: CASSDNSRVYEQYF. In DNA form, the CDR3 reads TGTGCCAGCAGCGACAACTCCAGGGTCTACGAGCAGTACTTC.